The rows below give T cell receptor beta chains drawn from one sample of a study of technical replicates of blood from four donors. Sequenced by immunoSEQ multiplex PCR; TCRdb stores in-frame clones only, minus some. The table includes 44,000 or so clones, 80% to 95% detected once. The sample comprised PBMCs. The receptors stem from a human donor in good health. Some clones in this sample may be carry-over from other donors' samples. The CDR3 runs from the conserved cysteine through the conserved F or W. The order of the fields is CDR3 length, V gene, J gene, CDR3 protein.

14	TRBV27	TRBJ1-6	CASSQGWYNSPLHF
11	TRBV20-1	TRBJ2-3	CSASGADTQYF
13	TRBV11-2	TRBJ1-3	CASSQGHGNTIYF
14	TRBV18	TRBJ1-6	CASSPSGTESPLHF
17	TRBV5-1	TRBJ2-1	CASSRTGLAGSYNEQFF
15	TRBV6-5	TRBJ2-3	CASSPGTSGTDTQYF
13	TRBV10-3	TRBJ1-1	CAIRGQGNTEAFF
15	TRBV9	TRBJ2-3	CASSVGASGLDTQYF
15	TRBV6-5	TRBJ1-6	CASSYSAGIDSPLHF
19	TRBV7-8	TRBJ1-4	CASSLKDSTPSSTNEKLFF
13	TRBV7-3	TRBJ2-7	CASSLNLGGEQYF
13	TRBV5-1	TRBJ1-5	CASSPGFDQPQHF
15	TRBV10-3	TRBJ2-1	CAISGPGGARNEQFF
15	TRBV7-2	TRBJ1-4	CASSSNRGINEKLFF
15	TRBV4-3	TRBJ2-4	CASSQGTLTVNIQYF
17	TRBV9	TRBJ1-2	CASSPGTGGGFTYGYTF
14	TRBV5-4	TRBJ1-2	CASSLEQGNYGYTF
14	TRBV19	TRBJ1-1	CASSPTGWGTEAFF
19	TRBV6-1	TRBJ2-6	CASSGTSGDPFSGANVLTF
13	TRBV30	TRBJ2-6	CAWSVGQGNVLTF
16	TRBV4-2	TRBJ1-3	CASSQARKSSGNTIYF
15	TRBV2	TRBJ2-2	CASKLAGGNTGELFF
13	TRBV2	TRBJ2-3	CASRRTSGGVQYF
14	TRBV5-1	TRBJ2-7	CASTRTASSYEQYF
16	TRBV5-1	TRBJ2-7	CASSFGAGEPTYEQYF
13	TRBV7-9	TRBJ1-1	CASSLLRADQAFF
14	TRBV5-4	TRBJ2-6	CASSFGAGANVLTF
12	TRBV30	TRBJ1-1	CAWSPGQGEAFF
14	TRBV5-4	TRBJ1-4	CASSLSGGSEKLFF
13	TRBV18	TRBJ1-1	CASSPEQGSEAFF
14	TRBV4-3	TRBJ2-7	CASSPRTSAYEQYF
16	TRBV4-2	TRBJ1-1	CASSQGGQDMNTEAFF
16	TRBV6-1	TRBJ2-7	CASSGASGTEHGEQYF
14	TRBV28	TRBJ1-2	CASSPGVQSYGYTF
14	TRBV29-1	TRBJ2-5	CSVHDRGGVETQYF
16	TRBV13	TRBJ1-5	CASSLGNRGRNQPQHF
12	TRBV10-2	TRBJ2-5	CASWTAQETQYF
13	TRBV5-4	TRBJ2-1	CASSLAGIVEQFF
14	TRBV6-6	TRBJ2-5	CASIERTNQETQYF
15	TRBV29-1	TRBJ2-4	CSVEQGWPKMRIQYF
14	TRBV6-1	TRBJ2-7	CASSTGTSGYEQYF
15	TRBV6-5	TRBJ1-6	CASSSTRTGNSPLHF
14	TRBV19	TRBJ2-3	CASSIRTSTDTQYF
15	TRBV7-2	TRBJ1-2	CASSGSRAGGYGYTF
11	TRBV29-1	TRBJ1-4	CRDRDNEKLFF
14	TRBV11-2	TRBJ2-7	CASSLEALPYEQYF
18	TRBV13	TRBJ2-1	CASSEFLAGALTYNEQFF
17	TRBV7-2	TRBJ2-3	CASSWAGGPDSTDTQYF
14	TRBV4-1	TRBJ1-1	CASSLGTGGAEAFF
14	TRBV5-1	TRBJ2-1	CASSPSGGYNEQFF
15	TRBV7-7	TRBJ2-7	CASSPSSGGIYEQYF
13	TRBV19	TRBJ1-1	CASRGTVNTEAFF
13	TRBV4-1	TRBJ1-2	CASSQDRDYGYTF